These 7 T cell receptor beta chains originate from one sample sequenced in a study of cytomegalovirus exposure and HLA in healthy donors. Sequencing was performed with immunoSEQ multiplex PCR; in TCRdb, only in-frame clones are kept and a portion is missing. The sample records about 220,000 clones, approximately 83% being singletons. The sequenced sample was PBMCs. These receptors were taken from a woman aged 25 to 39 in good health and CMV-seropositive.

The chain carries TRBV15 and TRBJ2-5, with 11 bases aligning to TRBD2. CDR3 length: 15 residues. The ends lost 7 bases at V and 5 bases at J; junction bases unmatched: 9. Germline V gene lookup returns CDR1 LNHNV and CDR2 YYDKDF (reference sequence). The CDR3 region is CATKPGLADIETQYF. The CDR3 region has the DNA TGTGCCACCAAACCGGGACTAGCGGATATCGAGACCCAGTACTTC.

This sequence joins TRBV6-1 and TRBJ1-1; D is unclear. In germline, CDR1 is MNHNS, CDR2 SASEGT. The CDR3 contains 14 residues. Trimming cost V 7 bases and J 3 bases, with 15 bases left between them. The CDR3 here is CASNFRVKYTEAFF. The DNA for the CDR3 is TGTGCCAGCAATTTTAGGGTTAAGTACACTGAAGCTTTCTTT.

The chain employs TRBV2 and TRBJ1-1, with 8 bases that match TRBD1. Germline V gene lookup returns CDR1 SNHLY and CDR2 FYNNEI. V dropped 3 bases and J dropped 3; count of bases not matched to a gene: 9. This CDR3 contains 16 residues. CDR3 sequence reads: CASSETSRQGHTEAFF. CDR3 bases: TGTGCCAGCAGTGAGACTAGCAGACAGGGGCACACTGAAGCTTTCTTT.

V is TRBV4-3 and J is TRBJ2-7, with 8 nucleotides matching TRBD1. Germline V CDR1 and CDR2: LGHNA, YSLEER. The CDR3 contains 15 residues. After removal of 0 bases from V and 3 bases from J, the junction contained 4 bases not matched to a gene. CDR3 nucleotide sequence: TGCGCCAGCAGCCAAGATCGACAGGGGTTCTACGAGCAGTACTTC. Protein sequence: CASSQDRQGFYEQYF.

The rearrangement links TRBV5-1 to TRBJ2-7, with D tentatively TRBD2 (5 bases). Trimming took 4 bases from V and 3 from J, leaving 14 bases between them. Per the germline V gene, CDR1 is SGHRS and CDR2 is YFSETQ. The CDR3 runs to 14 residues. CDR3 sequence (DNA): TGCGCCAGCAGCGCATCCGGGGATATCTACGAGCAGTACTTC. It specifies CASSASGDIYEQYF.

J is TRBJ1-5 and V is TRBV28; D gene ambiguous. The CDR3 is 15 residues long. The germline V gene has CDR1 MDHEN and CDR2 SYDVKM. V lost 4 bases, J lost 6 bases, and 16 bases lay in between. DNA of the CDR3: TGTGCCAGCAGTTCCCCCGGTAGAAATAGTCAGCCCCAGCATTTT. Translating it yields CASSSPGRNSQPQHF.

This sequence joins TRBV4-1 and TRBJ1-1, with 7 bases lining up with TRBD1. The CDR3 runs 16 residues. CDR1 and CDR2 from the germline V gene are MGHRA and YSYEKL. After removal of 3 bases from V and 0 bases from J, the junction contained 7 bases not matched to a gene. Written as DNA, the CDR3 is TGCGCCAGCAGCCAGTCGACAGGGTCCCTGAACACTGAAGCTTTCTTT. Protein product: CASSQSTGSLNTEAFF.